This T cell receptor (beta chain) was recovered during a study of tumor-infiltrating lymphocytes in primary liver carcinoma. About the research overall: Patients, male and female, were 30 to 69 years old. Roughly 3.5 to 7.13 million productive TCRbeta reads were obtained per sample, with similar numbers across tissue types.

The input was approximately 0.45 ug total RNA; TCR beta cDNA was made from it with a constant-region primer. Employing slightly modified ARM-PCR, three nested multiplex PCR rounds were run, and these gave rise to the TCR beta libraries. Each of the first two PCR rounds ran approximately 10 cycles with TRBV1-TRBV30 forward and C-beta reverse primers. TCRdb fed the multiplex PCR reads into MiXCR, producing one record per CDR3 protein. Altogether tens of thousands of distinct CDR3 sequences are present, 70% to 80% being singletons, with the ten largest covering about 26%. Between 20 and 30 mg of unsorted bulk tissue served as the source from which RNA and DNA were co-extracted. The study sampled five separate regions from each tumor. The count of this clonotype is one. A junction boundary mismatches the germline segment, possibly from a read error. The CDR3 consists of 13 residues. Germline V CDR1 and CDR2: MNHEY, SVGAGI.

The specimen sequenced was liver tumor tissue from sampling region 2. Documented subset: tumor region T2, inferior pole. The receptor comes from a man aged 35 to 55 with primary liver carcinoma and hepatitis B virus infection. V usage is TRBV6-5 and J usage is TRBJ2-7; D possibly corresponds to TRBD2 (5 bases). CDR3 DNA: TGTGCCAGTAGCCGCGCGAGCGGCTACGAGCACTACTTC. Translated, it gives CASSRASGYEHYF.